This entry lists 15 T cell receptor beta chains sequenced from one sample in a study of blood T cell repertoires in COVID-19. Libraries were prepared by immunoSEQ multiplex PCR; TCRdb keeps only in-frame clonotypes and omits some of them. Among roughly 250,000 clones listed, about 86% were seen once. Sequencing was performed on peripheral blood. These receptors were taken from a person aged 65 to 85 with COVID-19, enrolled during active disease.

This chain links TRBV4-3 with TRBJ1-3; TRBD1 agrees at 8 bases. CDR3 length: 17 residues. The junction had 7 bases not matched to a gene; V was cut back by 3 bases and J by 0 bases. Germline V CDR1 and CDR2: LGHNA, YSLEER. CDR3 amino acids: CASSHPQGANSGNTIYF. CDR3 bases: TGCGCCAGCAGCCACCCTCAGGGGGCGAACTCTGGAAACACCATATATTTT.

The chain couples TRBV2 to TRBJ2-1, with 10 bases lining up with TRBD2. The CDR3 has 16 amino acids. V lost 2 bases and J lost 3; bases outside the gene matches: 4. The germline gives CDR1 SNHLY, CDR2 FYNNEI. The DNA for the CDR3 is TGTGCCAGCAGTGAAACTAGCGGGGCCTTCTACAATGAGCAGTTCTTC. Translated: CASSETSGAFYNEQFF. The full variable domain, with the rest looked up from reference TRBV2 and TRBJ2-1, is EPEVTQTPSHQVTQMGQEVILRCVPISNHLYFYWYRQILGQKVEFLVSFYNNEISEKSEIFDDQFSVERPDGSNFTLKIRSTKLEDSAMYFCASSETSGAFYNEQFFGPGTRLTVL.

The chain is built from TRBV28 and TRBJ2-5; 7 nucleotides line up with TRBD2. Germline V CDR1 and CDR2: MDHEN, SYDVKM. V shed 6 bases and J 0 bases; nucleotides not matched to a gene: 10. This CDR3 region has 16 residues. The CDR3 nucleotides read TGTGCCAGCAGCCACTACCGAGGGACTAACCAAGAGACCCAGTACTTC. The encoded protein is CASSHYRGTNQETQYF.

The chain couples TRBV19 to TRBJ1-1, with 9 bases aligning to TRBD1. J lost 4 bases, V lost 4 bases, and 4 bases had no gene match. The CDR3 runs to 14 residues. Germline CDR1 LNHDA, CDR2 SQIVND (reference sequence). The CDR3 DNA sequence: TGTGCCAGTAGTAGACAGGGGGGTGTCACTGAAGCTTTCTTT. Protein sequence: CASSRQGGVTEAFF.

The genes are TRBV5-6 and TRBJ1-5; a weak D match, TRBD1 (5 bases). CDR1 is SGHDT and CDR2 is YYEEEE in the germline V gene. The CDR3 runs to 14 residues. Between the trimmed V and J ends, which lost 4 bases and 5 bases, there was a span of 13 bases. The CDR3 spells CASSVSGGDQPQHF. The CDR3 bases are TGTGCCAGCAGCGTATCCGGAGGGGATCAGCCCCAGCATTTT.

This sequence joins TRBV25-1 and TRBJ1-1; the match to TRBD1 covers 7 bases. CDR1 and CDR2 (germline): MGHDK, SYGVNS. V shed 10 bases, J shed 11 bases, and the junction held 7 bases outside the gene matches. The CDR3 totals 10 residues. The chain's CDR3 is CATRDRRAFF. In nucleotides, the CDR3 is TGTGCCACCAGGGACAGACGGGCTTTCTTT.

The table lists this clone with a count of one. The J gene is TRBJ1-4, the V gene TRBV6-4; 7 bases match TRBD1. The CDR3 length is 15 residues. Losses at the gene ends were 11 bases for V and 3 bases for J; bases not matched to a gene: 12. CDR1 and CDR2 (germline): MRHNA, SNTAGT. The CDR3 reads CAPGHRTGPNEKLFF. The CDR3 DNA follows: TGTGCCCCCGGACATAGGACAGGCCCTAATGAAAAACTGTTTTTT.

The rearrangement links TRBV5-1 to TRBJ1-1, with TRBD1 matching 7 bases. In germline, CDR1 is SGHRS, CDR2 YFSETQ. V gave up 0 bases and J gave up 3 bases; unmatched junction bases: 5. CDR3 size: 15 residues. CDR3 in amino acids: CASSLAPRGDTEAFF. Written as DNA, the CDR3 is TGCGCCAGCAGCTTGGCCCCCAGGGGGGACACTGAAGCTTTCTTT.

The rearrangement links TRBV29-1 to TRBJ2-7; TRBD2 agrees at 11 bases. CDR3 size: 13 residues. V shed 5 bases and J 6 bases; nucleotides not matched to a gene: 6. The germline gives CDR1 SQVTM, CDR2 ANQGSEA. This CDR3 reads CSVIAGGGGEQYF. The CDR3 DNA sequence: TGCAGCGTTATAGCGGGAGGGGGCGGCGAGCAGTACTTC.

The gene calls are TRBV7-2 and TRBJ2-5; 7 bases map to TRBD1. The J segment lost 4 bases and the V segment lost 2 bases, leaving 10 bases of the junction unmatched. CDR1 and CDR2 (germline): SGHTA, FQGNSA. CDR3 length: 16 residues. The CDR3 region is CASSLSSTGSPETQYF. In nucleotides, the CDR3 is TGTGCCAGCAGCTTATCGTCGACAGGGTCGCCAGAGACCCAGTACTTC.

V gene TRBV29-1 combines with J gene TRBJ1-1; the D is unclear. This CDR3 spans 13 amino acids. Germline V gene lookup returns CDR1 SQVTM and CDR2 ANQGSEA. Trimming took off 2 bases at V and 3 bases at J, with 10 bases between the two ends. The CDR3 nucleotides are TGCAGCGTTGAATCAACCCAGGACACTGAAGCTTTCTTT. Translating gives CSVESTQDTEAFF.

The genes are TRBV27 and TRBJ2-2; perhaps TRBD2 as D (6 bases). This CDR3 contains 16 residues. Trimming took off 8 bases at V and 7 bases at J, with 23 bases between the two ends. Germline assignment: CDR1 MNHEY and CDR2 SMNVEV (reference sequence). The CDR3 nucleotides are TGTGCCAGCGGCAGTAGCCCTAGCGCCAACCTCGGGGAGCTGTTTTTT. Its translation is CASGSSPSANLGELFF.

DNA for the CDR3: TGTGCCAGCAGCCCCCGCGGTGAGAGACCGCAGCCCCAGCATTTT. Translation gives CASSPRGERPQPQHF. The rearrangement joins TRBV9 to TRBJ1-5; D is ambiguous. Germline V gene data show CDR1 as SGDLS and CDR2 as YYNGEE. V lost 4 bases and J lost 7, with 18 bases in between. The CDR3 extends over 15 amino acids. The full variable domain, its missing parts supplied by reference TRBV9 and TRBJ1-5, is DSGVTQTPKHLITATGQRVTLRCSPRSGDLSVYWYQQSLDQGLQFLIQYYNGEERAKGNILERFSAQQFPDLHSELNLSSLELGDSALYFCASSPRGERPQPQHFGDGTRLSIL.

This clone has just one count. The CDR3 here is CASRIDRGNSPLHF. The CDR3 coding sequence is TGTGCCAGCCGAATAGACAGGGGTAATTCACCCCTCCACTTT. The chain links TRBV2 to TRBJ1-6; 8 bases match TRBD1. The ends lost 8 bases at V and 6 bases at J; junction bases unmatched: 6. This CDR3 is built from 14 residues. The germline V gene has CDR1 SNHLY and CDR2 FYNNEI.

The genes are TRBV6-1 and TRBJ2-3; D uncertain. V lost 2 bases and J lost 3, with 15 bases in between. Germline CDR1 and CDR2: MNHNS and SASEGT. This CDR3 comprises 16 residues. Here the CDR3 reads CASSETLSDGTDTQYF. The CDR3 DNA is TGTGCCAGCAGTGAAACGTTGAGCGATGGTACAGATACGCAGTATTTT.